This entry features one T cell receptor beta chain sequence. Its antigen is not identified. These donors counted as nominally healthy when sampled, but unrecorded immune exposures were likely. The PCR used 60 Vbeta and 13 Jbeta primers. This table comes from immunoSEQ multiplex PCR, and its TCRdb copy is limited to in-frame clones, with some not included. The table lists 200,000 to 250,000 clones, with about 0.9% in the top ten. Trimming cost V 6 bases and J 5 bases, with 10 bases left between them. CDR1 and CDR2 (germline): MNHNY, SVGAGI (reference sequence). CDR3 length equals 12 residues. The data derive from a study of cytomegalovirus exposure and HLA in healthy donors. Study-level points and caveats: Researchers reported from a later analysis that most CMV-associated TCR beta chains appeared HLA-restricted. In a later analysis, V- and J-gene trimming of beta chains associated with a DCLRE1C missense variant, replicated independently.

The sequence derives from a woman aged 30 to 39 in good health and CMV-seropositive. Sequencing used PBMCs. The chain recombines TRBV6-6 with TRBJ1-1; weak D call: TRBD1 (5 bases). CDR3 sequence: CASRTGGTEAFF. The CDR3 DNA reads TGTGCCAGCAGAACCGGGGGGACTGAAGCTTTCTTT.